This T cell receptor beta chain was observed in a study of patients and donors after allogeneic stem cell transplantation. The germline gives CDR1 LGHNA, CDR2 YNFKEQ. V shed 0 bases and J shed 1 base, with 9 bases lying between them. CDR3 length equals 15 residues. MiXCR was run by TCRdb on the RT-PCR reads, yielding one entry per CDR3 protein. The table has over 25,000 distinct CDR3 sequences, around 35% seen once. This clonotype was observed a handful of times. The source is a human donor who was either an allogeneic HSCT recipient or a stem cell or donor lymphocyte infusion donor (not recorded which). It is not recorded whose cells these are; they may come from a transplant donor. The material sequenced was blood, either unsorted or a sorted T cell fraction (not recorded which). V usage is TRBV4-2 and J usage is TRBJ1-1, with D possibly being TRBD1 (5 bases). DNA for the CDR3: TGTGCCAGCAGCCAAGAGCCCGGACAGAACACTGAAGCTTTCTTT. Amino acid sequence: CASSQEPGQNTEAFF.